This TCR beta chain came from a study of T cell clones after liver transplantation. The overall study: A pre-transplant mixed lymphocyte reaction with TCRbeta sequencing defined graft-donor-reactive clones followed in post-transplant blood. General observations from the study: A significant post-transplant drop in circulating graft-donor-reactive CD4 TCRbeta sequences occurred in most of the 8 subjects.

In germline, CDR1 is SGHKS, CDR2 YYEKEE (reference sequence). Trimming pared 2 bases from V and 6 bases from J, leaving 11 bases between. The CDR3 sequence is 13 residues long. Worth noting for this clone: Antigen specificity is unknown.

Measured with immunoSEQ multiplex PCR; TCRdb has only the in-frame clones, and not every one. The data show 72,000 or so clones, with 83% seen just once and 2.5% to 3.5% held by the top ten. Thawed unstimulated PBMCs were FACS-sorted by CD3, CD4 and CD8 into two populations. The chain carries TRBV5-5 and TRBJ1-1; no firm D call. This TCR derives from a human patient who received a liver transplant. Some of these T cells may belong to the graft donor. Specimen: CD4+ T cells from blood, collected at the 22-month timepoint. DNA of the CDR3: TGTGCCAGCAGCTTAGGGCCCTCCCCTGAAGCTTTCTTT. It codes for CASSLGPSPEAFF. Full variable domain (rest looked up from reference TRBV5-5 and TRBJ1-1): DAGVTQSPTHLIKTRGQQVTLRCSPISGHKSVSWYQQVLGQGPQFIFQYYEKEERGRGNFPDRFSARQFPNYSSELNVNALLLGDSALYLCASSLGPSPEAFFGQGTRLTVV.